The rows below give T cell receptor beta chains drawn from one sample of a study of blood T cells in healthy people across ages. MiXCR, applied by TCRdb to the 5' RACE reads, yields one record per CDR3 protein. The data show more than 1.4 million distinct CDR3 sequences, with around 42% seen just once and 7.9% held by the top ten. The sample taken for sequencing was blood. These TCRs come from a woman under 30 in good health. The CDR3 runs from the conserved cysteine through the conserved F or W. The D gene is left open where the match is weak. The listing skips clone size in some rows; elsewhere it reads once, few, many or a size class.

abundance: .; j_gene: TRBJ1-2; v_gene: TRBV12-5; len: 13; d_gene: .; CDR3nt: TGTGCTAGTGGTCTGAGTCCTAACTATGGCTACACCTTC; CDR3aa: CASGLSPNYGYTF
abundance: few; j_gene: TRBJ2-1; v_gene: TRBV20-1; len: 16; d_gene: .; CDR3nt: TGCAGTGCTAGAGATCCCGCGGGAAGCTCCTACAATGAGCAGTTCTTC; CDR3aa: CSARDPAGSSYNEQFF
abundance: few; j_gene: TRBJ1-4; v_gene: TRBV14; len: 15; d_gene: .; CDR3nt: TGTGCCAGCAGCCCGGGGCGCCCCATGAGAGAAAAACTGTTTTTT; CDR3aa: CASSPGRPMREKLFF
abundance: many; j_gene: TRBJ1-6; v_gene: TRBV4-1; len: 15; d_gene: .; CDR3nt: TGCGCCAGCGGGGACGGGAGCTCCTATAATTCACCCCTCCACTTT; CDR3aa: CASGDGSSYNSPLHF
abundance: .; j_gene: TRBJ1-4; v_gene: TRBV27; len: 15; d_gene: .; CDR3nt: TGTGCCAGCGGTCCGCGACAAGGACCGGTTGAAAAACTGTTTTTT; CDR3aa: CASGPRQGPVEKLFF
abundance: few; j_gene: TRBJ2-5; v_gene: TRBV2; len: 13; d_gene: .; CDR3nt: TGTGCCAGCAGGAACCAAGTTGGGGAGACCCAGTACTTC; CDR3aa: CASRNQVGETQYF
abundance: .; j_gene: TRBJ2-1; v_gene: TRBV12-3/TRBV12-4; len: 12; d_gene: TRBD2; CDR3nt: TGTGCCAGCAGGGTGACGGGGGGGCAGCAGTTCTTC; CDR3aa: CASRVTGGQQFF
abundance: .; j_gene: TRBJ2-3; v_gene: TRBV29-1; len: 12; d_gene: .; CDR3nt: TGCAGCGTTGGTGGGGGCTTGGATACGCAGTATTTT; CDR3aa: CSVGGGLDTQYF
abundance: few; j_gene: TRBJ2-3; v_gene: TRBV7-2; len: 15; d_gene: .; CDR3nt: TGTGCCAGCAGCTTAGGGGGACGACAGGCGGATACGCAGTATTTT; CDR3aa: CASSLGGRQADTQYF
abundance: few; j_gene: TRBJ2-7; v_gene: TRBV20-1; len: 12; d_gene: TRBD2; CDR3nt: TGCAGTGCATCTCGGGAGGTTGGCGAGCAGTACTTC; CDR3aa: CSASREVGEQYF
abundance: .; j_gene: TRBJ1-4; v_gene: TRBV4-2; len: 15; d_gene: TRBD1; CDR3nt: TGTACCAGCAGCCAGGCCGGGACAGGAAACGAAAAACTGTTTTTT; CDR3aa: CTSSQAGTGNEKLFF
abundance: .; j_gene: TRBJ2-7; v_gene: TRBV5-1; len: 15; d_gene: TRBD2; CDR3nt: TGCGCCAGCAGAGCGACTAGCGAAGTCGCCTACGAGCAGTACTTC; CDR3aa: CASRATSEVAYEQYF
abundance: .; j_gene: TRBJ1-1; v_gene: TRBV12-5; len: 17; d_gene: .; CDR3nt: TGTGCTAGTGGTTTGGCCCAAAGCATTTCGGGGGACACTGAAGCTTTCTTT; CDR3aa: CASGLAQSISGDTEAFF
abundance: few; j_gene: TRBJ2-3; v_gene: TRBV6-5; len: 18; d_gene: TRBD2; CDR3nt: TGTGCCAGCAGTTACTCGACTAGCGGGACTGACAGGCGGTATACGCAGTATTTT; CDR3aa: CASSYSTSGTDRRYTQYF
abundance: few; j_gene: TRBJ2-1; v_gene: TRBV2; len: 14; d_gene: TRBD1; CDR3nt: TGTGCCAGCAAGGGGCAGGGGGCGCAGCATGAGCAGTTCTTC; CDR3aa: CASKGQGAQHEQFF
abundance: few; j_gene: TRBJ2-2; v_gene: TRBV4-1; len: 17; d_gene: TRBD1; CDR3nt: TGCGCCAGCAGCCAAGGTAGCGGACAGGGTTCCGCCGGGGAGCTGTTTTTT; CDR3aa: CASSQGSGQGSAGELFF
abundance: few; j_gene: TRBJ1-1; v_gene: TRBV29-1; len: 13; d_gene: .; CDR3nt: TGCAGCGCCGCCGGCCAGGAAAACACTGAAGCTTTCTTT; CDR3aa: CSAAGQENTEAFF
abundance: once; j_gene: TRBJ2-3; v_gene: TRBV9; len: 14; d_gene: .; CDR3nt: TGTGCCAGCAGCGTAGATCAAAGGGGGGATACGCAGTATTTT; CDR3aa: CASSVDQRGDTQYF
abundance: .; j_gene: TRBJ2-5; v_gene: TRBV20-1; len: 11; d_gene: .; CDR3nt: TGCAGTGCGACCGACCAAGAGACCCAGTACTTC; CDR3aa: CSATDQETQYF
abundance: .; j_gene: TRBJ1-6; v_gene: TRBV27; len: 15; d_gene: .; CDR3nt: TGTGCCAGCAGTTTGGCCATTGGCGGGGCGGCACCCCTCCACTTT; CDR3aa: CASSLAIGGAAPLHF
abundance: .; j_gene: TRBJ1-5; v_gene: TRBV21-1; len: 15; d_gene: .; CDR3nt: TGTGCCAGCAGCACGGACAGGGATAGCAATCAGCCCCAGCATTTT; CDR3aa: CASSTDRDSNQPQHF
abundance: few; j_gene: TRBJ2-7; v_gene: TRBV4-1; len: 16; d_gene: .; CDR3nt: TGCGCCAGCAGCCAGAGGCTAGCCGCCCTTTACAATGAGCAGTACTTC; CDR3aa: CASSQRLAALYNEQYF
abundance: .; j_gene: TRBJ2-7; v_gene: TRBV6-5; len: 12; d_gene: .; CDR3nt: TGTGCCAGCAGTATACCTCCCGGCGAGCAGTACTTC; CDR3aa: CASSIPPGEQYF
abundance: few; j_gene: TRBJ2-6; v_gene: TRBV5-6; len: 17; d_gene: TRBD1; CDR3nt: TGTGCCAGCAGTCCCTCGGGACAGATCTCTGGGGCCAACGTCCTGACTTTC; CDR3aa: CASSPSGQISGANVLTF
abundance: few; j_gene: TRBJ2-3; v_gene: TRBV25-1; len: 18; d_gene: .; CDR3nt: TGTGCCAGCAGTGATCCCGCCAGGGCGCGCCTATATGGGGATACGCAGTATTTT; CDR3aa: CASSDPARARLYGDTQYF
abundance: few; j_gene: TRBJ1-2; v_gene: TRBV4-2; len: 16; d_gene: .; CDR3nt: TGTGCCAGCAGCCAAGCAAGGACGTTGAGTAACTATGGCTACACCTTC; CDR3aa: CASSQARTLSNYGYTF
abundance: once; j_gene: TRBJ2-7; v_gene: TRBV20-1; len: 14; d_gene: TRBD2; CDR3nt: TGCAGTGCTAGGCGGGGGGGCTCCTACAATGAGCAGTACTTC; CDR3aa: CSARRGGSYNEQYF
abundance: .; j_gene: TRBJ2-3; v_gene: TRBV6-2/TRBV6-3; len: 13; d_gene: .; CDR3nt: TGTGCCAGCAGACCGGATTTCACAGATACGCAGTATTTT; CDR3aa: CASRPDFTDTQYF
abundance: .; j_gene: TRBJ2-5; v_gene: TRBV2; len: 15; d_gene: .; CDR3nt: TGTGCCAGCAGGGGCAGCCACCTAGTACAAGAGACCCAGTACTTC; CDR3aa: CASRGSHLVQETQYF
abundance: .; j_gene: TRBJ2-7; v_gene: TRBV6-6; len: 16; d_gene: .; CDR3nt: TGTGCCAGCAGGACCACTCCGCGGGGCGGGGTATACGAGCAGTACTTC; CDR3aa: CASRTTPRGGVYEQYF
abundance: .; j_gene: TRBJ2-1; v_gene: TRBV11-2; len: 15; d_gene: .; CDR3nt: TGTGCCAGCAGTAAGGATAGCTTCTCCTACAATGAGCAGTTCTTC; CDR3aa: CASSKDSFSYNEQFF
abundance: .; j_gene: TRBJ1-6; v_gene: TRBV27; len: 14; d_gene: TRBD1; CDR3nt: TGTGCCAGCAGTTTCCGACAGGGGGGTTCACCCCTCCACTTT; CDR3aa: CASSFRQGGSPLHF
abundance: .; j_gene: TRBJ2-1; v_gene: TRBV7-9; len: 15; d_gene: .; CDR3nt: TGTGCCAGCAGCTTAGTACAGGGTTCCCACAATGAGCAGTTCTTC; CDR3aa: CASSLVQGSHNEQFF
abundance: .; j_gene: TRBJ1-2; v_gene: TRBV27; len: 14; d_gene: TRBD1; CDR3nt: TGTGCCAGCAGTTCGGGACAGGGGACCTATGGCTACACCTTC; CDR3aa: CASSSGQGTYGYTF
abundance: .; j_gene: TRBJ2-5; v_gene: TRBV12-3/TRBV12-4; len: 12; d_gene: .; CDR3nt: TGTGCCAGCAGTAAGGGACGGGAGACCCAGTACTTC; CDR3aa: CASSKGRETQYF
abundance: once; j_gene: TRBJ2-3; v_gene: TRBV6-1; len: 15; d_gene: TRBD2; CDR3nt: TGTGCCAGCAGCAGCCGAGGACTAGCGGGAGACACGCAGTATTTT; CDR3aa: CASSSRGLAGDTQYF
abundance: many; j_gene: TRBJ2-7; v_gene: TRBV7-3; len: 12; d_gene: TRBD1; CDR3nt: TGTGCCAGCAGCTCTGACAGGGGTCGGCAGTACTTC; CDR3aa: CASSSDRGRQYF
abundance: few; j_gene: TRBJ2-2; v_gene: TRBV6-6; len: 16; d_gene: .; CDR3nt: TGTGCCAGCAGTTACGGTCCGACCGGTAACACCGGGGAGCTGTTTTTT; CDR3aa: CASSYGPTGNTGELFF
abundance: .; j_gene: TRBJ1-1; v_gene: TRBV4-2; len: 13; d_gene: .; CDR3nt: TGTGCCGGCACCCACCGTGAAAACACTGAAGCTTTCTTT; CDR3aa: CAGTHRENTEAFF
abundance: few; j_gene: TRBJ2-5; v_gene: TRBV13; len: 11; d_gene: .; CDR3nt: TGTGTCGGGAGCAGGGGGGATGAGCAGTACTTC; CDR3aa: CVGSRGDEQYF
abundance: few; j_gene: TRBJ2-6; v_gene: TRBV3-1; len: 15; d_gene: .; CDR3nt: TGTGCCAGCAGCCCCTCTAGGTCTGGGGCCAACGTCCTGACTTTC; CDR3aa: CASSPSRSGANVLTF
abundance: .; j_gene: TRBJ1-1; v_gene: TRBV4-1; len: 15; d_gene: .; CDR3nt: TGCGCCAGCACGAAGTCCGAGATAGGAGCGACTGAAGCTTTCTTT; CDR3aa: CASTKSEIGATEAFF
abundance: few; j_gene: TRBJ1-5; v_gene: TRBV7-9; len: 15; d_gene: .; CDR3nt: TGTGCCAGCAGCTTAGGGGAGAACTTCAATCAGCCCCAGCATTTT; CDR3aa: CASSLGENFNQPQHF
abundance: .; j_gene: TRBJ2-3; v_gene: TRBV6-2/TRBV6-3; len: 16; d_gene: .; CDR3nt: TGTGCCAGCAGTTCTGGGGCTAGCGTTGAGACAGATACGCAGTATTTT; CDR3aa: CASSSGASVETDTQYF
abundance: few; j_gene: TRBJ1-1; v_gene: TRBV6-5; len: 12; d_gene: .; CDR3nt: TGTGCCAGCAGATTCGCGAACACTGAAGCTTTCTTT; CDR3aa: CASRFANTEAFF